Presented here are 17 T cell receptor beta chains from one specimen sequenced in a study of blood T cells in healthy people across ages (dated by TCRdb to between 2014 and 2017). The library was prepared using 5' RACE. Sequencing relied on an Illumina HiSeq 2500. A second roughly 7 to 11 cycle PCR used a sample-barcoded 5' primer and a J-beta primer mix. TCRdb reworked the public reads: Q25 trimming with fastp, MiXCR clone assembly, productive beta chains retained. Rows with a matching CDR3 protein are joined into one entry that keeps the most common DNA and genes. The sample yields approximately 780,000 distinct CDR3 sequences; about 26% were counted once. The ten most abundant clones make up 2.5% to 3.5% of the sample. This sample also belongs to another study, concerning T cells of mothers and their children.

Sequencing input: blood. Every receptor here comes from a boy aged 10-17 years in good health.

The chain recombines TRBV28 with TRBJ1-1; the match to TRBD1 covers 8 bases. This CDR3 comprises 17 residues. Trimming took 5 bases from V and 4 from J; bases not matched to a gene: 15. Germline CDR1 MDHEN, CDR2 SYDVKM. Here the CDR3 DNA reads TGTGCCAGCAGTCCCGCAGACGTAACGACAGGGGTCACTGAAGCTTTCTTT. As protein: CASSPADVTTGVTEAFF.

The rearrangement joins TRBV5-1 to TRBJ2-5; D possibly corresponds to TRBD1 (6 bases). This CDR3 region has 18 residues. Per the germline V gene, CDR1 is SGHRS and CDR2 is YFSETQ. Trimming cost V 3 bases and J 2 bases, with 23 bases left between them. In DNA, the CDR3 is TGCGCCAGCAGCTCGGGTCTCTGGTCATACAGGGAGCAAGAGACCCAGTACTTC. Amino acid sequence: CASSSGLWSYREQETQYF.

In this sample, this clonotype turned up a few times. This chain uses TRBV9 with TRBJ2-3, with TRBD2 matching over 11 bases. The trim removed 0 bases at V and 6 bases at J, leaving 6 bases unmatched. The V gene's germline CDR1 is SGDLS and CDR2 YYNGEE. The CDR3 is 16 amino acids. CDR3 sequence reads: CASSVGTSGGGDTQYF. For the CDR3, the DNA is TGTGCCAGCAGCGTAGGAACTAGCGGGGGAGGGGATACGCAGTATTTT.

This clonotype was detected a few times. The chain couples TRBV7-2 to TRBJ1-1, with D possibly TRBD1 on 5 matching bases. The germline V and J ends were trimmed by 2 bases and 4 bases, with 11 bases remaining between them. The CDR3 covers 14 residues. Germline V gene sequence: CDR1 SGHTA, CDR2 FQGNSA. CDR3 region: CASSLRGGFTEAFF. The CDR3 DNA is TGTGCCAGCAGCTTAAGGGGTGGGTTCACTGAAGCTTTCTTT.

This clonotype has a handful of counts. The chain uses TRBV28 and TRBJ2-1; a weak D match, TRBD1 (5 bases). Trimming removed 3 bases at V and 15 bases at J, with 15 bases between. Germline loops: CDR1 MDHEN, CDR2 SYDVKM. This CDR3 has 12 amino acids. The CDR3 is CASSFQGVVGFF. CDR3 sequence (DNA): TGTGCCAGCAGTTTTCAAGGGGTCGTTGGGTTCTTC.

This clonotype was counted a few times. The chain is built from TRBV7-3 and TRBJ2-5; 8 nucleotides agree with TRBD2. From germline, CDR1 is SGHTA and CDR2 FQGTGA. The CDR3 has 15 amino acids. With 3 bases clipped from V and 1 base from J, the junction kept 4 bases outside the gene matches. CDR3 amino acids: CASSFYGGAQETQYF. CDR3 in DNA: TGTGCCAGCAGCTTCTACGGGGGGGCCCAAGAGACCCAGTACTTC.

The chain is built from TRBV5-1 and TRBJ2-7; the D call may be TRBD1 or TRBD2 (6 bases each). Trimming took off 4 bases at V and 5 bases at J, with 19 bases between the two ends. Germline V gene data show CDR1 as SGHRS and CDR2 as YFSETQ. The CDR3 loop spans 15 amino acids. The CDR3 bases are TGCGCCAGCAGCCTCCTGGAGGGGGGTCTCGACGAGCAGTACTTC. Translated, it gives CASSLLEGGLDEQYF. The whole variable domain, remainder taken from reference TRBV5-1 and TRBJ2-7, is KAGVTQTPRYLIKTRGQQVTLSCSPISGHRSVSWYQQTPGQGLQFLFEYFSETQRNKGNFPGRFSGRQFSNSRSEMNVSTLELGDSALYLCASSLLEGGLDEQYFGPGTRLTVT.

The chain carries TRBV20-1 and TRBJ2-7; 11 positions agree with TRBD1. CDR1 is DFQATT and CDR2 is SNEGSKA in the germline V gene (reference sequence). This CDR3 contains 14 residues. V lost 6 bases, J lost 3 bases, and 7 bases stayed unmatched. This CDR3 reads CSARDRGTFYEQYF. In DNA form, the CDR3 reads TGCAGTGCCCGGGACAGGGGGACCTTCTACGAGCAGTACTTC.

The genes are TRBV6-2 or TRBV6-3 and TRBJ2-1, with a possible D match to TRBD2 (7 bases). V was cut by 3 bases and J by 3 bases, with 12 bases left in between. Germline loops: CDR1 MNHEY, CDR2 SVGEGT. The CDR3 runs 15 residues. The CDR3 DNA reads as TGTGCCAGCAGTTATGCGGGGGCCCTCTACAATGAGCAGTTCTTC. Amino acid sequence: CASSYAGALYNEQFF.

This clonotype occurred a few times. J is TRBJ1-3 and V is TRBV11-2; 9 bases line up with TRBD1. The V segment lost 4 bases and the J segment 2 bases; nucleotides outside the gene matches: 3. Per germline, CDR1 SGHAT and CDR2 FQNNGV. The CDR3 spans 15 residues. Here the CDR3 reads CASSSQGAPGNTIYF. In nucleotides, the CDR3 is TGTGCCAGCAGCTCACAGGGGGCGCCTGGAAACACCATATATTTT.

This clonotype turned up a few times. CDR3 loop: CSVTQRGAGTDTQYF. Written as DNA, the CDR3 is TGCAGCGTCACCCAGCGGGGGGCTGGCACAGATACGCAGTATTTT. The chain carries TRBV29-1 and TRBJ2-3; 9 bases map to TRBD2. V shed 6 bases and J 1 base; nucleotides not matched to a gene: 8. This CDR3 contains 15 residues. Germline assignment: CDR1 SQVTM and CDR2 ANQGSEA.

CDR3 sequence: CASRNRGSAGELFF. As DNA, the CDR3 is TGTGCCAGCAGGAACAGGGGATCGGCCGGGGAGCTGTTTTTT. The V gene is TRBV3-1, the J gene TRBJ2-2; 7 bases align to TRBD1. The V gene end was trimmed by 6 bases and the J gene end by 6 bases; junction bases not matched to a gene: 7. Germline V gene sequence: CDR1 LGHDT, CDR2 YNNKEL (reference sequence). CDR3 length equals 14 residues.

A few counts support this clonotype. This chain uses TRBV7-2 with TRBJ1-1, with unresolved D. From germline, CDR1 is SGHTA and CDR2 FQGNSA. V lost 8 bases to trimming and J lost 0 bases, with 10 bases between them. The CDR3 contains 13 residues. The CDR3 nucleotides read TGTGCCAGCGGAAGAGGGTTGAACACTGAAGCTTTCTTT. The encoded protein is CASGRGLNTEAFF.

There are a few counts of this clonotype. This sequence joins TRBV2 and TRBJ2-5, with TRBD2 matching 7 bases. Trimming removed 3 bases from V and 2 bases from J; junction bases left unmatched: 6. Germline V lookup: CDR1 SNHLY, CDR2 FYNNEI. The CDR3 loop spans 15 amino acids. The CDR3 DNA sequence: TGTGCCAGCAGTGATCGGCAGGGAGGGCAAGAGACCCAGTACTTC. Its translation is CASSDRQGGQETQYF.

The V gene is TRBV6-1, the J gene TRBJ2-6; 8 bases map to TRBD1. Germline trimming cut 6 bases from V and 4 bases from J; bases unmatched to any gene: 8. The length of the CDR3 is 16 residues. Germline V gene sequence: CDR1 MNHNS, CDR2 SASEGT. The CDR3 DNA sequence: TGTGCCAGCAGGGGACAGGTCCCTCGAGGGGCCAACGTCCTGACTTTC. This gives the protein CASRGQVPRGANVLTF.

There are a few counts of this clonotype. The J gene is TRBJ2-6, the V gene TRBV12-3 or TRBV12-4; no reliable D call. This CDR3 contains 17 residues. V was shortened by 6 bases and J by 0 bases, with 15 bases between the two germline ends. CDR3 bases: TGTGCCAGCAGCCTGGATCGATTTTCCTCTGGGGCCAACGTCCTGACTTTC. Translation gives CASSLDRFSSGANVLTF.

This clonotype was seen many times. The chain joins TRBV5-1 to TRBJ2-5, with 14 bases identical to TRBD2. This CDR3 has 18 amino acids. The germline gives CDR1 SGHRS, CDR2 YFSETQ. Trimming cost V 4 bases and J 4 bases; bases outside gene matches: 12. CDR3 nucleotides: TGCGCCAGCAGCGCAGGACTAGCGGGGGGCGCCTACGGAGAGACCCAGTACTTC. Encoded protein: CASSAGLAGGAYGETQYF.